This entry lists 21 T cell receptor beta chains sequenced from one sample in a study of tumor and adjacent non-tumor tissue in lung cancer (dated by TCRdb to the late 2010s). Bulk unsorted tissue served as the source for RNA extraction, and RNA quality was assessed using a NanoDrop ND-1000 and an Agilent 2100. Normal lung samples were distant non-tumor tissue taken more than 3 cm from the tumor edge. Receptors were amplified or captured by multiplex PCR. The instrument was an Illumina HiSeq 2500. TCRbeta libraries were constructed through three rounds of nested PCR with primers (Table S4) according to protocols modified from ARM-PCR. TCRdb took the public reads, trimmed them with fastp at Q25, ran MiXCR for clone calling and kept in-frame beta chains. When rows share a CDR3 protein, they turn into one entry using the most common DNA and genes. The table for this sample lists almost 75,000 distinct CDR3 sequences; 55% to 70% of them were counted only once. Together, the top ten hold about a quarter of the sample.

The source material was distant non-tumor lung tissue. The receptor set was obtained from a woman in her fifties or sixties with non-small cell lung cancer.

Notes on this clonotype: This may come from a read error, since a much larger clone is one base off. The genes are TRBV24-1 and TRBJ2-3, with no clear D. CDR3 length equals 16 residues. V was clipped by 0 bases and J by 10 bases, with 19 bases between them. Germline CDR1 is KGHDR and CDR2 is SFDVKD. CDR3 in DNA: TGTGCCACCAGTGATTTGCAGGATAGCCGCCCTGCGGCGCAGTATTTT. Protein product: CATSDLQDSRPAAQYF.

Remarks on this clonotype: At one boundary the junction diverges from the germline segment, which might be a read error. The V gene is TRBV7-8, the J gene TRBJ2-5; 11 nucleotides match TRBD2. The V gene's germline CDR1 is SGHVS and CDR2 FQNEAQ. The CDR3 is made up of 16 amino acids. The CDR3 region is CACRRATSGKQETQYF. In nucleotides, the CDR3 is TGTGCCTGCAGGCGAGCGACTAGCGGGAAGCAAGAGACCCAGTACTTC.

This clonotype was counted a few times. A much larger clone sits a single nucleotide away, making a read error possible. The gene calls are TRBV4-1 and TRBJ1-1; D gene ambiguous. The CDR3 is 14 residues long. V was clipped by 2 bases and J by 6 bases, with 13 bases between them. CDR1 is MGHRA and CDR2 is YSYEKL in the germline V gene. In DNA, the CDR3 is TGCGCCAGCAGCCAACTCATAAAAGGGCCTGAAGCTTTCTTT. It encodes CASSQLIKGPEAFF.

Note on this clonotype: This may be a read error, as it is one base from a much larger clone. Lacking the conserved final phenylalanine or tryptophan, this CDR3 likely reflects a read error. The V gene is TRBV28, the J gene TRBJ2-7; 15 nucleotides line up with TRBD2. The trim removed 6 bases at V and 5 bases at J, leaving 11 bases unmatched. CDR1 is MDHEN, CDR2 SYDVKM, per germline. CDR3 length: 17 amino acids. CDR3: CASRGLAGGPYKNEQYL. DNA for the CDR3: TGTGCCAGCAGGGGACTAGCGGGAGGACCTTACAAAAACGAGCAGTACCTC.

A note on this clonotype: Germline is not matched at one junction end, which may reflect a read error. The chain joins TRBV11-2 to TRBJ2-3; D not certain. CDR3 length: 14 residues. The germline V gene has CDR1 SGHAT and CDR2 FQNNGV. CDR3 region: CASSPNRVTATQYF. The CDR3, as DNA: TGTGCCAGCAGTCCGAATAGAGTCACAGCTACGCAGTATTTT.

With respect to this clonotype: A clone one base away is much larger, so this may be a read error. The chain recombines TRBV4-3 with TRBJ1-2; TRBD1 aligns across 9 bases. This CDR3 is built from 15 residues. The V gene end was trimmed by 3 bases and the J gene end by 4 bases; junction bases not matched to a gene: 6. Germline assignment: CDR1 LGHNA and CDR2 YSLEER. This CDR3 reads CASSQDRGEIYGYTF. The CDR3 DNA reads as TGCGCCAGCAGCCAGGACAGGGGCGAGATCTATGGCTACACCTTC.

The CDR3: CASSLVRGTSYNEQFF. The CDR3 DNA sequence: TGTGCCAGCAGCTTAGTGCGCGGGACCTCCTACAATGAGCAGTTCTTC. The V gene is TRBV11-3, the J gene TRBJ2-1; D may be TRBD2 (6 bases). This CDR3 contains 16 residues. V was cut by 1 base and J by 0 bases, with 10 bases left in between. Germline V gene sequence: CDR1 SGHNT, CDR2 YENEEA.

The V call is TRBV30, the J call TRBJ2-1; no firm D call. V lost 3 bases, J lost 15 bases, and 12 bases lay in between. Per germline, CDR1 GTSNPN and CDR2 SVGIG (reference sequence). The CDR3 contains 10 residues. CDR3 region: CAWRIGTLFF. DNA of the CDR3: TGTGCCTGGAGGATTGGTACGCTGTTCTTC.

The sample holds many counts of this clonotype. The chain carries TRBV4-2 and TRBJ2-2; D unclear. V lost 0 bases and J 6 bases, leaving 8 bases between the germline ends. This CDR3 has 14 amino acids. In germline, CDR1 is LGHNA, CDR2 YNFKEQ. CDR3 loop: CASSQDPNSGELFF. CDR3 sequence (DNA): TGTGCCAGCAGCCAAGATCCAAACTCCGGGGAGCTGTTTTTT.

The chain joins TRBV6-6 to TRBJ1-2; a weak D match, TRBD1 (6 bases). CDR1 is MNHNY, CDR2 SVGAGI, per germline (reference sequence). The V end was cut by 2 bases, the J end by 13 bases, with 20 bases between. CDR3 length equals 14 residues. CDR3 nucleotide sequence: TGTGCCAGCAGTTACGCTAGGGGGGACTATTGCTGCACCTTC. This codes for CASSYARGDYCCTF.

V and J are TRBV11-1 and TRBJ2-3; possible D gene TRBD2, 6 bases. CDR3 length: 18 residues. From germline, CDR1 is SGHAT and CDR2 FQDESV (reference sequence). Between the trimmed V and J ends, which lost 3 bases and 4 bases, there was a span of 23 bases. CDR3 nucleotides: TGTGCCAGCAGCTTTGGACTGGCGGGATTAAAAAGCGCAGATACGCAGTATTTT. Translation: CASSFGLAGLKSADTQYF. Full variable domain (missing parts from reference TRBV11-1 and TRBJ2-3): EAEVAQSPRYKITEKSQAVAFWCDPISGHATLYWYRQILGQGPELLVQFQDESVVDDSQLPKDRFSAERLKGVDSTLKIQPAELGDSAMYLCASSFGLAGLKSADTQYFGPGTRLTVL.

Note on this clonotype: Its ends do not fully match the called genes, so a read error is possible. This rearrangement joins TRBV4-1 to TRBJ1-1; tentative D call: TRBD1 (6 bases). Germline V gene sequence: CDR1 MGHRA, CDR2 YSYEKL. The CDR3 loop spans 16 amino acids. The CDR3 spells CASSQDRYRANTEAYF. CDR3 nucleotide sequence: TGCGCAAGCAGCCAAGATCGTTACAGGGCGAACACTGAAGCATACTTT.

V is TRBV5-1 and J is TRBJ1-1; D is undetermined. The CDR3 has 16 amino acids. From germline, CDR1 is SGHRS and CDR2 YFSETQ. Trimming cost V 0 bases and J 3 bases, with 15 bases left between them. DNA of the CDR3: TGCGCCAGCAGCTTGGCCGGGTACAATACAGACACTGAAGCTTTCTTT. It encodes CASSLAGYNTDTEAFF.

This clonotype was seen a few times. A much larger clone lies a single base off, so this may be a read error. This rearrangement joins TRBV5-5 to TRBJ2-7; 12 bases are a match to TRBD2. From germline, CDR1 is SGHKS and CDR2 YYEKEE (reference sequence). This CDR3 comprises 16 residues. The CDR3 loop is CTSSFRTSGISVEQYF. CDR3 bases: TGTACCAGCAGCTTCCGGACTAGCGGGATTTCGGTAGAGCAGTACTTC.

This clonotype was seen a few times. The V gene is TRBV28, the J gene TRBJ2-7; 7 nucleotides match TRBD1. This CDR3 contains 14 residues. Germline assignment: CDR1 MDHEN and CDR2 SYDVKM. V shed 3 bases, J shed 2 bases, and the junction held 4 bases outside the gene matches. The CDR3 nucleotides are TGTGCCAGCAGTTTTAGGGGGCTAGCCTACGAGCAGTACTTC. It translates to CASSFRGLAYEQYF.

This clonotype showed up just once. As the CDR3 is not closed by the conserved phenylalanine or tryptophan, this likely results from a read error. CDR3 amino acids: CASSQVFSGTGFADTQYL. The CDR3 bases are TGCGCCAGCAGCCAAGTATTTTCCGGAACAGGGTTTGCAGATACGCAGTATTTG. The chain employs TRBV4-3 and TRBJ2-3; maybe TRBD1 (6 bases). This CDR3 spans 18 amino acids. Germline values: CDR1 LGHNA, CDR2 YSLEER. V lost 1 base and J lost 4, with 21 bases in between.

Of note for this clonotype: An end of the junction differs from the germline gene, which may be a read error. CDR3 nucleotides: TGTGCAAGCAGTGAGACAGGGACTAGCTTACAGTTCTTC. Translating it yields CASSETGTSLQFF. The J gene is TRBJ2-1, the V gene TRBV28; TRBD2 matches at 9 bases. Germline CDR1 and CDR2: MDHEN and SYDVKM. This CDR3 is built from 13 residues.

The chain couples TRBV20-1 to TRBJ2-5; D gene ambiguous. Trimming pared 0 bases from V and 4 bases from J, leaving 15 bases between. Germline V gene sequence: CDR1 DFQATT, CDR2 SNEGSKA (reference sequence). This CDR3 has 15 amino acids. CDR3 sequence reads: CSARDSERHPETQYF. The DNA of the CDR3 is TGCAGTGCTAGAGACTCGGAGAGACACCCAGAGACCCAGTACTTC.

This clonotype was seen at least ten times. V gene TRBV6-1 combines with J gene TRBJ1-1; D unclear. The CDR3 loop spans 12 amino acids. Germline V gene sequence: CDR1 MNHNS, CDR2 SASEGT. V gave up 3 bases and J gave up 5 bases, with 7 bases separating them. The CDR3 DNA reads as TGTGCCAGCAGTGACGCCTGGACTGAAGCTTTCTTT. Amino acid sequence: CASSDAWTEAFF.

With respect to this clonotype: The junction does not match germline at one end; this may be a read error. This chain uses TRBV5-4 with TRBJ1-5; D ambiguous. CDR3 length: 13 residues. Germline lookup yields CDR1 SGHNT and CDR2 YYREEE (reference sequence). In DNA form, the CDR3 reads TGTGCCAGCGGCTTGGATAGGAGGGAACCCCAGCATTTT. It specifies CASGLDRREPQHF.

Of note for this clonotype: The CDR3 ends on some other residue instead of the conserved phenylalanine or tryptophan, so this is likely a read error. This chain connects TRBV11-2 to TRBJ2-7, with 8 bases aligning to TRBD1. The CDR3 totals 15 residues. With V trimmed by 4 bases and J by 2 bases, 7 bases remained unmatched. Germline assignment: CDR1 SGHAT and CDR2 FQNNGV. CDR3 sequence reads: CASSYETGVTYEQYI. For the CDR3, the DNA is TGTGCCAGCAGCTACGAGACAGGGGTTACCTACGAGCAGTACATC.